A selection of T cell receptor beta chains follows, all from one sample in a study of preoperative IRX-2 immunotherapy in early breast cancer. TCRdb's table, derived via immunoSEQ multiplex PCR, lists solely in-frame clones and lacks some. The sample yields approximately 12,000 clones, under 95% seen once. The specimen was obtained from a patient treated with IRX-2 immunotherapy. The receptors here all came from a human donor with breast cancer. CDR3s include the opening cysteine and the closing phenylalanine or tryptophan. Part of the rows lack a size; the others show once, few, many or a class for expanded clones.

J: TRBJ1-3; size: NA; V: TRBV27; CDR3: CASKSSGLSGNTIYF
J: TRBJ1-1; size: NA; V: TRBV5-4; CDR3: CASRRSMNTEAFF
J: TRBJ1-2; size: NA; V: TRBV5-6; CDR3: CASSLGQNAYGYTF
J: TRBJ1-4; size: NA; V: TRBV19; CDR3: CASSSGTGRGEKLFF
J: TRBJ2-1; size: few; V: TRBV7-9; CDR3: CASSSWVNEQFF
J: TRBJ2-1; size: NA; V: TRBV10-2; CDR3: CASSPINEQFF
J: TRBJ2-1; size: once; V: TRBV2; CDR3: CASSSRLAGAGEDEQFF
J: TRBJ1-4; size: once; V: TRBV30; CDR3: CAWSRMSGGVNEKLFF
J: TRBJ1-2; size: once; V: TRBV4-1; CDR3: CASSQEGDRDFYGYTF
J: TRBJ1-6; size: NA; V: TRBV18; CDR3: CASSPDDRKRSPLHF
J: TRBJ2-1; size: NA; V: TRBV6-4; CDR3: CASSKGQGSYNEQFF
J: TRBJ1-2; size: NA; V: TRBV18; CDR3: CASSDSYGYTF
J: TRBJ2-3; size: NA; V: TRBV10-1; CDR3: CASSLDRVADTQYF
J: TRBJ1-1; size: NA; V: TRBV18; CDR3: CASSSRANTEAFF
J: TRBJ2-3; size: once; V: TRBV5-1; CDR3: CASSSPGHQTDTQYF
J: TRBJ1-4; size: NA; V: TRBV19; CDR3: CASSGRALSEKLFF
J: TRBJ1-5; size: NA; V: TRBV29-1; CDR3: CSVGTGGGQPQHF
J: TRBJ2-2; size: NA; V: TRBV7-9; CDR3: CASSLGQLQGQTNTGELFF
J: TRBJ1-4; size: NA; V: TRBV7-7; CDR3: CASSLGVAEKLFF
J: TRBJ1-1; size: NA; V: TRBV6-1; CDR3: CASSEWSGTGNTEAFF
J: TRBJ2-2; size: NA; V: TRBV27; CDR3: CASRGGWGAGGELFF
J: TRBJ1-2; size: once; V: TRBV5-1; CDR3: CASSLGTGSNYGYTF
J: TRBJ2-3; size: NA; V: TRBV19; CDR3: CASSRTGMYTQYF
J: TRBJ2-1; size: NA; V: TRBV9; CDR3: CASSVGQGAYNEQFF
J: TRBJ2-5; size: NA; V: TRBV6-5; CDR3: CASSPPRAGVETQYF
J: TRBJ2-1; size: NA; V: TRBV5-1; CDR3: CASSLDAGGRNEQFF
J: TRBJ1-2; size: NA; V: TRBV19; CDR3: CASSRYPGQGSNYGYTF
J: TRBJ2-3; size: NA; V: TRBV6-1; CDR3: CASSLLAGMGDTQYF
J: TRBJ2-3; size: few; V: TRBV2; CDR3: CASIMTSVSTDTQYF
J: TRBJ2-5; size: NA; V: TRBV5-6; CDR3: CASNLARGSETQYF
J: TRBJ1-6; size: NA; V: TRBV6-5; CDR3: CASRQGPPLHF
J: TRBJ2-1; size: NA; V: TRBV5-3; CDR3: CARSRILDHNEQFF
J: TRBJ2-2; size: NA; V: TRBV7-3; CDR3: CASSTYRTANTGELFF
J: TRBJ2-2; size: NA; V: TRBV10-3; CDR3: CAVTSRGGGLPNTGELFF
J: TRBJ2-3; size: NA; V: TRBV28; CDR3: CASSLGRRGVDTQYF
J: TRBJ1-5; size: NA; V: TRBV19; CDR3: CASSARGSNQPQHF
J: TRBJ2-5; size: NA; V: TRBV11-3; CDR3: CASSSTGGKETQYF
J: TRBJ2-7; size: NA; V: TRBV2; CDR3: CASSGLKGDRVIYEQYF
J: TRBJ2-7; size: NA; V: TRBV11-3; CDR3: CASSLGWSYEQYF
J: TRBJ2-5; size: NA; V: TRBV27; CDR3: CASIGESVVTQYF
J: TRBJ2-1; size: NA; V: TRBV5-1; CDR3: CASSLVGRGDNEQFF
J: TRBJ2-7; size: NA; V: TRBV7-2; CDR3: CASSLGGGYEQYF
J: TRBJ2-7; size: NA; V: TRBV7-2; CDR3: CASSLVQGAYEQYF
J: TRBJ2-3; size: NA; V: TRBV18; CDR3: CASSPSHRGGLDTQYF